This TCR beta chain was documented in a study of T-cell reconstitution after alpha-beta-depleted transplantation in children. The CDR3 has 14 residues. The germline V and J ends were trimmed by 2 bases and 4 bases, with 11 bases remaining between them. CDR1 and CDR2 from the germline V gene are SEHNR and FQNEAQ (reference sequence). Study results and limitations: It was newly produced T cells that mostly accounted for T-cell counts and diversity one year after transplant. Alpha-beta T cells about two months after transplant reportedly derived from several hundred expanded graft clones.

As it was prepared, the TCRbeta library received unique molecular identifiers. TCRdb analysed the PCR reads with MiXCR anew, one entry per CDR3 protein. The sample has fewer than 40,000 distinct CDR3 sequences; around 7% are singletons. Concerning this clonotype itself: Its matching antigen is unknown.

This receptor was obtained from a child under two years old who had a stem cell transplant for acute myeloid leukemia, so the T cells may come from the graft donor. The sample here was peripheral blood, taken 60 days after TCRalphabeta/CD19-depleted stem cell transplant. The rearrangement joins TRBV7-9 to TRBJ2-5; unclear D gene. The CDR3 loop is CASSLPTVLETQYF. The CDR3 DNA reads as TGTGCCAGCAGCTTACCCACAGTGTTAGAGACCCAGTACTTC. Full variable domain (missing parts from reference TRBV7-9 and TRBJ2-5): DTGVSQNPRHKITKRGQNVTFRCDPISEHNRLYWYRQTLGQGPEFLTYFQNEAQLEKSRLLSDRFSAERPKGSFSTLEIQRTEQGDSAMYLCASSLPTVLETQYFGPGTRLLVL.